Shown below are 13 T cell receptor beta chains from a single sample sequenced in a study of neurological immune-mediated disorders. TCRdb used MiXCR to reprocess the 5' RACE reads, holding one entry per CDR3 protein. The sample includes roughly 48,000 distinct CDR3 sequences, 20% to 30% of them seen just once. Material: PBMCs. The receptors stem from a woman between 65 and 79 years old in good health.

This clonotype was counted ten times or more. The chain combines TRBV5-1 with TRBJ2-5, with TRBD1 matching over 7 bases. The ends lost 3 bases at V and 6 bases at J; junction bases unmatched: 11. Germline lookup yields CDR1 SGHRS and CDR2 YFSETQ. The CDR3 has 15 amino acids. The CDR3 is CASSSNQGVMKTQYF. Written as DNA, the CDR3 is TGCGCCAGCAGCTCGAATCAGGGGGTGATGAAGACCCAGTACTTC.

This clonotype appeared many times. The V gene is TRBV4-1, the J gene TRBJ1-1; perhaps TRBD1 as D (5 bases). The V gene's germline CDR1 is MGHRA and CDR2 YSYEKL. The CDR3 consists of 15 residues. Trimming removed 4 bases at V and 1 base at J, with 13 bases between. The CDR3 sequence is CASSRPWGGNTEAFF. The CDR3 nucleotides read TGCGCCAGCAGCCGCCCGTGGGGGGGGAACACTGAAGCTTTCTTT.

This clonotype was observed a single time. The chain's CDR3 is CASSLLAGNEQYF. In DNA, the CDR3 is TGTGCCAGCAGCTTACTAGCAGGCAACGAGCAGTACTTC. V usage is TRBV6-5 and J usage is TRBJ2-7, with a possible D match to TRBD2 (6 bases). V was pared by 6 bases and J by 5 bases, with 14 bases between. The CDR3 runs 13 residues. Germline V gene sequence: CDR1 MNHEY, CDR2 SVGAGI.

Only a few counts were recorded for this clonotype. CDR3 nucleotides: TGTGCCAGCAGCCGGGGAATCCGCACAGATACGCAGTATTTT. Protein product: CASSRGIRTDTQYF. This rearrangement joins TRBV14 to TRBJ2-3; no definite D call. This CDR3 has 14 residues. Germline-derived CDR1 and CDR2 are SGHDN and FVKESK. The V end was cut by 4 bases, the J end by 1 base, with 9 bases between.

The chain uses TRBV4-3 and TRBJ2-2, with 9 bases aligning to TRBD2. This CDR3 spans 16 amino acids. Losses at the gene ends were 0 bases for V and 5 bases for J; bases not matched to a gene: 4. Germline V gives CDR1 LGHNA, CDR2 YSLEER. The CDR3, as DNA: TGCGCCAGCAGCCAAGAGAGCGGGGGGCGAACCGGGGAGCTGTTTTTT. Translation gives CASSQESGGRTGELFF.

J is TRBJ2-7 and V is TRBV19; no definite D call. The germline V gene encodes CDR1 LNHDA and CDR2 SQIVND (reference sequence). The CDR3 length is 12 residues. V gave up 4 bases and J gave up 2 bases, with 6 bases separating them. Written as DNA, the CDR3 is TGTGCCAGTAGTACGGATACCTACGAGCAGTACTTC. Translating it yields CASSTDTYEQYF.

This clonotype was counted ten times or more. The gene calls are TRBV15 and TRBJ2-3, with a tentative D call TRBD2 (6 bases). V lost 5 bases to trimming and J lost 0 bases, with 9 bases between them. The CDR3 is 14 residues long. In germline, CDR1 is LNHNV, CDR2 YYDKDF (reference sequence). CDR3: CATSSGTSTDTQYF. The DNA of the CDR3 is TGTGCCACCAGCTCCGGGACTAGCACAGATACGCAGTATTTT.

This clonotype came up many times. The CDR3 DNA follows: TGTGCCAGCAGTCGACAGGGGGCGGACCCCTATGGCTACACCTTC. Its translation is CASSRQGADPYGYTF. The V and J genes are TRBV27 and TRBJ1-2; 10 nucleotides agree with TRBD1. Germline assignment: CDR1 MNHEY and CDR2 SMNVEV (reference sequence). The CDR3 totals 15 residues. V shed 5 bases, J shed 4 bases, and the junction held 7 bases outside the gene matches.

V usage is TRBV21-1 and J usage is TRBJ1-5. TRBV21-1 is a documented pseudogene. This CDR3 spans 14 amino acids. The CDR3 here is CASQRAYSNQPQHF. CDR3 nucleotide sequence: TGTGCCAGCCAAAGGGCGTATAGCAATCAGCCCCAGCATTTT.

This chain links TRBV12-3 or TRBV12-4 with TRBJ1-6, with D unresolved. Trimming stripped 0 bases from V and 7 bases from J, with 7 bases between. The CDR3 contains 14 residues. CDR3 residues: CASSLAPNNSPLHF. CDR3 in DNA: TGTGCCAGCAGTTTAGCACCGAACAATTCACCCCTCCACTTT.

This clonotype was counted ten times or more. The V gene is TRBV20-1, the J gene TRBJ1-6; 7 bases map to TRBD1. Germline CDR1 reads DFQATT; CDR2 reads SNEGSKA (reference sequence). This CDR3 has 17 residues. V dropped 3 bases and J dropped 9; count of bases not matched to a gene: 17. The CDR3 spells CSASRVKGAGTSSPLHF. In DNA, the CDR3 is TGCAGTGCTAGTCGAGTGAAGGGGGCCGGCACGAGTTCACCCCTCCACTTT.

Many counts were recorded for this clonotype. This chain uses TRBV7-2 with TRBJ2-7; no clear D. Germline V gene sequence: CDR1 SGHTA, CDR2 FQGNSA. The CDR3 spans 14 residues. Trimming removed 1 base at V and 2 bases at J, with 9 bases between. CDR3: CASSLGGDPYEQYF. DNA of the CDR3: TGTGCCAGCAGCTTAGGCGGTGACCCCTACGAGCAGTACTTC.

The sample holds many counts of this clonotype. The V and J genes are TRBV29-1 and TRBJ2-5, with D perhaps matching TRBD1 (6 bases). The germline V gene has CDR1 SQVTM and CDR2 ANQGSEA. CDR3 length: 13 amino acids. Trimming left V 6 bases short and J 3 bases short, with 14 bases between. CDR3 in amino acids: CSVAAGAEETQYF. In DNA form, the CDR3 reads TGCAGCGTAGCGGCAGGGGCGGAAGAGACCCAGTACTTC.